One and the same sample provided the 27 T cell receptor beta chains below, sequenced in a study of blood T cells in healthy people across ages. Next came a second PCR, run for about 7 to 12 cycles, which used a sample-barcoded 5' primer along with a J-beta primer mix. Via MiXCR, TCRdb re-called the 5' RACE reads, giving one row per CDR3 protein. The repertoire holds around 1,800,000 distinct CDR3 sequences, with more than 35% as singletons. Input material: blood. Receptors originate from a human donor in good health.

V gene TRBV6-2 or TRBV6-3 combines with J gene TRBJ2-7, with D perhaps TRBD1 (6 bases). This CDR3 is 14 amino acids long. The ends were cut back, 0 bases at V and 4 bases at J, with 10 bases in the middle. Germline V lookup: CDR1 MNHEY, CDR2 SVGEGT. CDR3 nucleotides: TGTGCCAGCAGTTACTCGGGGGCGCTGTACGAGCAGTACTTC. Protein sequence: CASSYSGALYEQYF.

This clonotype occurred once. The chain couples TRBV7-2 to TRBJ1-4, with 7 bases that match TRBD1. J was trimmed by 8 bases and V by 2 bases; bases with no gene match: 8. The CDR3 runs to 15 residues. Germline V lookup: CDR1 SGHTA, CDR2 FQGNSA. This CDR3 is CASSLLGQSSEKLFF. CDR3 nucleotide sequence: TGTGCCAGCAGCTTATTGGGACAGTCATCCGAAAAACTGTTTTTT.

This clonotype has a handful of counts. The chain couples TRBV7-2 to TRBJ1-2; 7 nucleotides line up with TRBD1. V shed 6 bases, J shed 6 bases, and the junction held 4 bases outside the gene matches. This CDR3 contains 12 residues. Germline V gives CDR1 SGHTA, CDR2 FQGNSA. For the CDR3, the DNA is TGTGCCAGCAGAACAGGGGTGGATGGCTACACCTTC. This translates into CASRTGVDGYTF.

V usage is TRBV5-1 and J usage is TRBJ1-1; no clear D gene. Germline loops: CDR1 SGHRS, CDR2 YFSETQ. V lost 3 bases and J 1 base, leaving 19 bases between the germline ends. The length of the CDR3 is 17 residues. The CDR3: CASSSWLRGPRNTEAFF. The CDR3 DNA sequence: TGCGCCAGCAGCTCTTGGTTGCGGGGTCCACGGAACACTGAAGCTTTCTTT. Filled out from reference TRBV5-1 and TRBJ1-1, the complete variable domain reads KAGVTQTPRYLIKTRGQQVTLSCSPISGHRSVSWYQQTPGQGLQFLFEYFSETQRNKGNFPGRFSGRQFSNSRSEMNVSTLELGDSALYLCASSSWLRGPRNTEAFFGQGTRLTVV.

This clonotype was seen a few times. The chain is built from TRBV15 and TRBJ2-6; D remains ambiguous. V lost 8 bases, J lost 0 bases, and 14 bases lay in between. The CDR3 loop spans 16 amino acids. CDR1 and CDR2 (germline): LNHNV, YYDKDF (reference sequence). CDR3 sequence reads: CATGELGNSGANVLTF. CDR3 sequence (DNA): TGTGCCACCGGCGAGCTTGGGAACTCTGGGGCCAACGTCCTGACTTTC. The variable domain in full, with the rest retrieved from reference TRBV15 and TRBJ2-6, is DAMVIQNPRYQVTQFGKPVTLSCSQTLNHNVMYWYQQKSSQAPKLLFHYYDKDFNNEADTPDNFQSRRPNTSFCFLDIRSPGLGDTAMYLCATGELGNSGANVLTFGAGSRLTVL.

On this clonotype itself: A read error may produce the germline difference seen at one junction end. This chain connects TRBV15 to TRBJ2-3; 11 bases fit TRBD2. The length of the CDR3 is 17 residues. Germline loops: CDR1 LNHNV, CDR2 YYDKDF (reference sequence). For the CDR3, the DNA is TGTGCCACCAGCAGAGGGGGACTAGCGGAACACACAGAAACGCAGTATTTT. It translates to CATSRGGLAEHTETQYF.

This clonotype was counted a few times. The V gene is TRBV28, the J gene TRBJ2-7; TRBD1 aligns across 9 bases. J lost 4 bases, V lost 6 bases, and 10 bases had no gene match. Germline CDR1 reads MDHEN; CDR2 reads SYDVKM. The CDR3 consists of 15 residues. CDR3 sequence (DNA): TGTGCCAGCAGCCAACCCGGGACAGGGCTATACGAGCAGTACTTC. The encoded protein is CASSQPGTGLYEQYF.

The chain carries TRBV5-1 and TRBJ2-3, with D perhaps being TRBD1 or TRBD2 (5 bases each). Germline loops: CDR1 SGHRS, CDR2 YFSETQ. The CDR3 is 16 residues long. Trimming took 0 bases from V and 6 from J, leaving 17 bases between them. As DNA, the CDR3 is TGCGCCAGCAGCTTGGGTGGGGGACCGACCACGGATACGCAGTATTTT. Protein product: CASSLGGGPTTDTQYF. Full variable domain (outside the CDR3, taken from reference TRBV5-1 and TRBJ2-3): KAGVTQTPRYLIKTRGQQVTLSCSPISGHRSVSWYQQTPGQGLQFLFEYFSETQRNKGNFPGRFSGRQFSNSRSEMNVSTLELGDSALYLCASSLGGGPTTDTQYFGPGTRLTVL.

This clonotype has more than one count but fewer than ten. The J gene is TRBJ2-5, the V gene TRBV7-8, with D maybe TRBD2 (7 bases). V lost 3 bases and J lost 4, with 21 bases in between. Per germline, CDR1 SGHVS and CDR2 FQNEAQ. There are 17 residues in the CDR3. The CDR3 nucleotides read TGTGCCAGCAGCTTTAGTCGAGAGGGGGGGTACTTAGAGACCCAGTACTTC. Encoded protein: CASSFSREGGYLETQYF.

This clonotype was recorded at least ten times. The chain carries TRBV7-2 and TRBJ2-7; 7 bases match TRBD2. The trim removed 3 bases at V and 6 bases at J, leaving 5 bases unmatched. The V gene's germline CDR1 is SGHTA and CDR2 FQGNSA. This CDR3 comprises 13 residues. CDR3 nucleotide sequence: TGTGCCAGCAGCTTGGTAGGACTAGGCGAGCAGTACTTC. Its translation is CASSLVGLGEQYF.

The chain recombines TRBV6-2 or TRBV6-3 with TRBJ1-2; possibly TRBD1 for D (5 bases). V was clipped by 2 bases and J by 2 bases, with 9 bases between them. The CDR3 has 14 residues. Germline CDR1 and CDR2: MNHEY and SVGEGT. The CDR3 coding sequence is TGTGCCAGCAGTTACAAGCCAGGGAACTATGGCTACACCTTC. It is translated as CASSYKPGNYGYTF.

The chain links TRBV5-1 to TRBJ2-5, with TRBD2 as a possible D gene (5 bases). Germline CDR1 is SGHRS and CDR2 is YFSETQ. The V and J ends lost 0 bases and 4 bases respectively, with 13 bases between them. The CDR3 runs to 15 residues. The CDR3 spells CASSLEGPGTETQYF. The CDR3 DNA is TGCGCCAGCAGCTTGGAAGGTCCGGGAACAGAGACCCAGTACTTC.

This sequence joins TRBV9 and TRBJ2-1; D not resolved. V was clipped by 0 bases and J by 2 bases, with 9 bases between them. Germline lookup yields CDR1 SGDLS and CDR2 YYNGEE. This CDR3 has 15 amino acids. Written as DNA, the CDR3 is TGTGCCAGCAGCGTAGGGAGCGTTGCCTACAATGAGCAGTTCTTC. It translates to CASSVGSVAYNEQFF.

The rearrangement joins TRBV6-6 to TRBJ1-1; possible D gene TRBD1, 5 bases. This CDR3 has 13 residues. Germline CDR1 is MNHNY and CDR2 is SVGAGI (reference sequence). V was shortened by 4 bases and J by 12 bases, with 18 bases between the two germline ends. The CDR3 region is CASSLALTRGTFF. The CDR3 DNA is TGTGCCAGCAGTTTAGCCTTGACCCGGGGGACTTTCTTT.

The V gene is TRBV13, the J gene TRBJ2-7; D tentatively reads TRBD1 or TRBD2 (5 bases each). From germline, CDR1 is PRHDT and CDR2 FYEKMQ (reference sequence). The CDR3 is made up of 16 amino acids. The V end was cut by 0 bases, the J end by 2 bases, with 14 bases between. The DNA for the CDR3 is TGTGCCAGCAGCTTAGGGAGTCTGGGACGGGCCTACGAGCAGTACTTC. As protein: CASSLGSLGRAYEQYF.

Only a few counts were recorded for this clonotype. The rearrangement joins TRBV7-2 to TRBJ2-1, with a tentative D call TRBD2 (6 bases). This CDR3 has 13 residues. Germline V gives CDR1 SGHTA, CDR2 FQGNSA. The V end lost 7 bases, the J end lost 6 bases, and 13 bases lay between the germline ends. CDR3 sequence (DNA): TGTGCCAGCATCCCACTAGCTAGCAATGAGCAGTTCTTC. Amino acid sequence: CASIPLASNEQFF.

This chain links TRBV4-1 with TRBJ2-1; either TRBD1 or TRBD2 may fit D (5 bases each). CDR1 MGHRA and CDR2 YSYEKL come from the germline V gene. V was clipped by 3 bases and J by 5 bases, with 11 bases between them. The length of the CDR3 is 14 residues. CDR3 bases: TGCGCCAGCAGCCACCGGGGCGAACACAATGAGCAGTTCTTC. It encodes CASSHRGEHNEQFF.

In this sample, this clonotype turned up a few times. The J gene is TRBJ2-3, the V gene TRBV7-2; 8 positions match TRBD2. CDR3 length: 17 residues. CDR1 and CDR2 (germline): SGHTA, FQGNSA. With 3 bases clipped from V and 2 bases from J, the junction kept 10 bases outside the gene matches. The DNA of the CDR3 is TGTGCCAGCAGCTTCCCTGCTGGCGGGGGGCACACAGATACGCAGTATTTT. Translating it yields CASSFPAGGGHTDTQYF.

The chain couples TRBV6-2 or TRBV6-3 to TRBJ1-5; no firm D call. Deletions cut 8 bases from V and 0 bases from J, with 11 bases between. Germline lookup yields CDR1 MNHEY and CDR2 SVGEGT. This CDR3 spans 14 amino acids. For the CDR3, the DNA is TGTGCCAGCGATTGGGTTAATAGCAATCAGCCCCAGCATTTT. Translating it yields CASDWVNSNQPQHF.

J is TRBJ2-7 and V is TRBV2, with 7 nucleotides matching TRBD2. Trimming took 5 bases from V and 3 from J; bases not matched to a gene: 7. The CDR3 is made up of 14 amino acids. Germline lookup yields CDR1 SNHLY and CDR2 FYNNEI. In DNA form, the CDR3 reads TGTGCCAGCAGTAGGGGAGGGGACCACTACGAGCAGTACTTC. Its protein is CASSRGGDHYEQYF.

This chain links TRBV7-8 with TRBJ1-2; tentative D call: TRBD1 (5 bases). From germline, CDR1 is SGHVS and CDR2 FQNEAQ. Trimming shortened V by 0 bases and J by 4 bases, and 18 bases separated the two germline ends. The CDR3 sequence is 17 residues long. CDR3 sequence reads: CASSLARVIGASYGYTF. The CDR3, as DNA: TGTGCCAGCAGCTTAGCCAGGGTTATCGGGGCGAGCTATGGCTACACCTTC.

This clonotype occurred a few times. This chain connects TRBV29-1 to TRBJ2-1; tentative D call: TRBD2 (6 bases). Looked up from germline, CDR1 is SQVTM and CDR2 is ANQGSEA. Trimming cost V 7 bases and J 7 bases, with 26 bases left between them. The CDR3 is made up of 16 amino acids. Written as DNA, the CDR3 is TGCAGCGCCGCCGATACCGGGACTCAGGGACTTAATGAGCAGTTCTTC. Amino acids: CSAADTGTQGLNEQFF.

CDR3 region: CAVGGGVIYEQYF. The CDR3 DNA follows: TGTGCCGTAGGAGGCGGGGTAATCTACGAGCAGTACTTC. The gene calls are TRBV28 and TRBJ2-7, with D maybe TRBD2 (6 bases). Germline V gene lookup returns CDR1 MDHEN and CDR2 SYDVKM. The germline V and J ends were trimmed by 11 bases and 3 bases, with 17 bases remaining between them. The length of the CDR3 is 13 residues.

In this sample, this clonotype turned up a few times. The chain links TRBV7-9 to TRBJ2-5; D tentatively reads TRBD1 or TRBD2 (6 bases each). The CDR3 has 14 amino acids. Germline loops: CDR1 SEHNR, CDR2 FQNEAQ (reference sequence). Trimming stripped 7 bases from V and 4 bases from J, with 16 bases between. The CDR3 loop is CASTWSGASETQYF. CDR3 sequence (DNA): TGTGCCAGCACTTGGTCGGGGGCATCAGAGACCCAGTACTTC. Together with reference TRBV7-9 and TRBJ2-5, the CDR3 gives the full variable domain: DTGVSQNPRHKITKRGQNVTFRCDPISEHNRLYWYRQTLGQGPEFLTYFQNEAQLEKSRLLSDRFSAERPKGSFSTLEIQRTEQGDSAMYLCASTWSGASETQYFGPGTRLLVL.

This chain uses TRBV5-5 with TRBJ1-5; D perhaps matches TRBD1 (6 bases). Germline loops: CDR1 SGHKS, CDR2 YYEKEE (reference sequence). The CDR3 consists of 16 residues. Trimming left V 0 bases short and J 6 bases short, with 16 bases between. Here the CDR3 DNA reads TGTGCCAGCAGCTTGGTGGGGGGGCCGAGGAGTCAGCCCCAGCATTTT. Encoded protein: CASSLVGGPRSQPQHF.

The chain combines TRBV4-2 with TRBJ2-2; the D call may be TRBD1 or TRBD2 (5 bases each). Germline V gene lookup returns CDR1 LGHNA and CDR2 YNFKEQ. The CDR3 loop spans 15 amino acids. Trimming removed 3 bases at V and 4 bases at J, with 12 bases between. CDR3 in DNA: TGTGCCAGCAGCCACCTCCGGGACCCCACCGGGGAGCTGTTTTTT. Its translation: CASSHLRDPTGELFF.

The chain links TRBV7-3 to TRBJ1-1; unclear D gene. The CDR3 is made up of 13 amino acids. The V gene's germline CDR1 is SGHTA and CDR2 FQGTGA. The ends were cut back, 5 bases at V and 4 bases at J, with 11 bases in the middle. CDR3 loop: CASSPEMGTEAFF. The CDR3 DNA follows: TGTGCCAGCAGCCCCGAGATGGGCACTGAAGCTTTCTTT.